What follows describes a single T cell receptor beta chain. The CDR3 contains 17 residues. CDR1 and CDR2 from the germline V gene are SEHNR and FQNEAQ (reference sequence). Trimming removed 5 bases from V and 0 bases from J, with 14 bases in between. Profiling relied on immunoSEQ multiplex PCR, and the TCRdb table lists in-frame clones only, not all of them. The sample holds hundreds of thousands of clones, about 87% seen once. The data belong to a study of shared T cell receptors in the human thymus. In addition, the sample was reused for a study of human thymus T cells. That investigation notes: Corrective cardiac operations yielded the resected thymus tissue. There appeared to be biased usage of V and J genes in thymic and blood repertoires. Thymic repertoires overlap heavily among unrelated individuals, related research has reported.

This receptor was taken from a boy under three years old with a congenital heart defect. The sequencing input was thymocytes. This rearrangement joins TRBV7-9 to TRBJ2-6, with TRBD2 as a possible D gene (6 bases). CDR3 region: CASSHGGFSSGANVLTF. The DNA of the CDR3 is TGTGCCAGCAGCCACGGAGGGTTCAGCTCTGGGGCCAACGTCCTGACTTTC.